This TCR beta chain was recorded in a study of blood T cells in healthy people across ages. Primers used in a second PCR of roughly 6 to 11 cycles were a sample-barcoded 5' primer and a J-beta primer mix. TCRdb called the 5' RACE reads again in MiXCR, with one record for every CDR3 protein. The sample includes around 710,000 distinct CDR3 sequences, roughly 41% of them seen just once. The length of the CDR3 is 11 residues. The V gene's germline CDR1 is MGHRA and CDR2 YSYEKL. As concerns this clonotype: Its ends do not fully match the called genes, so a read error is possible.

The specimen was blood. The clonotype originates from a woman aged 55-69 years in good health. This chain uses TRBV4-1 with TRBJ2-5; D remains ambiguous. CDR3 sequence: CASRQGETQYF. CDR3 coding DNA: TGCGCCAGCAGACAAGGAGAGACCCAGTACTTC.